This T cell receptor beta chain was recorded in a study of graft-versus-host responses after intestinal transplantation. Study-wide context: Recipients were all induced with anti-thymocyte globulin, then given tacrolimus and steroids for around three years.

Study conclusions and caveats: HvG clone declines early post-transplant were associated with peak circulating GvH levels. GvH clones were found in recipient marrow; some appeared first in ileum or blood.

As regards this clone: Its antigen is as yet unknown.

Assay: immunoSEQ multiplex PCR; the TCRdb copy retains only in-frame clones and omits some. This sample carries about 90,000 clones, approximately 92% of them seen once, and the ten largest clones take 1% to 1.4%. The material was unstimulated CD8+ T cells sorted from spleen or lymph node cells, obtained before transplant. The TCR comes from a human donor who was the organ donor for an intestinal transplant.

This CDR3 reads CASSARTGNKNTIYF. CDR3 in DNA: TGTGCCAGCAGCGCAAGGACAGGGAACAAGAACACCATATATTTT. V is TRBV7-6 and J is TRBJ1-3, with TRBD1 identical over 8 bases. The CDR3 runs 15 residues. The V segment lost 5 bases and the J segment 7 bases; nucleotides outside the gene matches: 10. The germline CDR1 and CDR2 sequences are SGHVS and FNYEAQ.